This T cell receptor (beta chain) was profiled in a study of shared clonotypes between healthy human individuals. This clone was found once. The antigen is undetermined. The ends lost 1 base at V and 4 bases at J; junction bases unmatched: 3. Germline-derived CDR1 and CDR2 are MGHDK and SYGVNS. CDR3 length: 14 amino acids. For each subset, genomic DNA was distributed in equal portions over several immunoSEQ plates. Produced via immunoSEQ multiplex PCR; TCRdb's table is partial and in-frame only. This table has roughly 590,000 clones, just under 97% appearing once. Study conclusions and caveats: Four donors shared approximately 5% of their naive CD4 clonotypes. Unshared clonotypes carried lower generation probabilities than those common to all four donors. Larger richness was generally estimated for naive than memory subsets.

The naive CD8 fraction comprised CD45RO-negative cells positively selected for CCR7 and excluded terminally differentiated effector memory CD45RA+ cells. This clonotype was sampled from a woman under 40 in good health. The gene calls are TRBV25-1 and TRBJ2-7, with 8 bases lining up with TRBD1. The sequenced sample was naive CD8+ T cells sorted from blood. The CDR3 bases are TGTGCCAGCAGTGAATCGGACAGGGATTACGAGCAGTACTTC. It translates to CASSESDRDYEQYF.